This passage covers 15 T cell receptor beta chains from one sample sequenced in a study of cytomegalovirus exposure and HLA in healthy donors. In the PCR, 60 Vbeta and 13 Jbeta primers were used. The assay was immunoSEQ multiplex PCR, and TCRdb's table has in-frame clones only and misses some. Of some 150,000 clones detected, 84% appear once; the ten largest clones hold 2% to 2.5%. Material for sequencing was PBMCs. Receptors originate from a boy younger than 10 in good health and CMV-seronegative.

This clone was observed a few times. The V and J genes are TRBV6-1 and TRBJ2-3; maybe TRBD2 (5 bases). This CDR3 region has 14 residues. Per the germline V gene, CDR1 is MNHNS and CDR2 is SASEGT. V was shortened by 3 bases and J by 6 bases, with 13 bases between the two germline ends. The CDR3 sequence is CASSDRPRGDTQYF. The DNA of the CDR3 is TGTGCCAGCAGTGATCGACCGCGCGGGGATACGCAGTATTTT.

J is TRBJ2-7 and V is TRBV11-3; 8 positions agree with TRBD1. The V segment lost 5 bases and the J segment 6 bases; nucleotides outside the gene matches: 9. CDR1 is SGHNT, CDR2 YENEEA, per germline. The CDR3 sequence is 14 residues long. CDR3 nucleotide sequence: TGTGCCAGCAGCCGCGGACAGGGTTTTGGCGAGCAGTACTTC. Protein sequence: CASSRGQGFGEQYF.

The CDR3 DNA reads as TGTGCCAGCAGCTTATATCGGGACTCCCGGCAGCCCCAGCATTTT. Its protein product is CASSLYRDSRQPQHF. J is TRBJ1-5 and V is TRBV7-2, with a possible D match to TRBD1 (5 bases). The germline gives CDR1 SGHTA, CDR2 FQGNSA. This CDR3 spans 15 amino acids. V lost 2 bases and J 7 bases, leaving 15 bases between the germline ends.

The chain carries TRBV15 and TRBJ2-5, with TRBD1 identical over 7 bases. Germline CDR1 reads LNHNV; CDR2 reads YYDKDF (reference sequence). The V and J ends lost 2 bases and 0 bases, in that order; junction bases with no gene match: 18. The CDR3 contains 20 residues. CDR3 sequence (DNA): TGTGCCACCAGCAGAACTGCGTGGGGCGCGAGGGGGCCTGACCAAGAGACCCAGTACTTC. It codes for CATSRTAWGARGPDQETQYF. Looking up the rest from reference TRBV15 and TRBJ2-5 gives the full variable domain: DAMVIQNPRYQVTQFGKPVTLSCSQTLNHNVMYWYQQKSSQAPKLLFHYYDKDFNNEADTPDNFQSRRPNTSFCFLDIRSPGLGDTAMYLCATSRTAWGARGPDQETQYFGPGTRLLVL.

The chain joins TRBV18 to TRBJ2-7; D uncertain. The V and J ends lost 3 bases and 0 bases respectively, with 6 bases between them. Germline values: CDR1 KGHSH, CDR2 LQKENI. The CDR3 totals 13 residues. The chain's CDR3 is CASSPRHSYEQYF. The CDR3 DNA follows: TGTGCCAGCTCACCCAGGCACTCCTACGAGCAGTACTTC.

The chain couples TRBV7-2 to TRBJ1-1; 9 nucleotides agree with TRBD1. The CDR3 loop spans 13 amino acids. Germline V lookup: CDR1 SGHTA, CDR2 FQGNSA. Germline trimming cut 7 bases from V and 7 bases from J; bases unmatched to any gene: 7. CDR3 in amino acids: CASKDNRGLEAFF. The CDR3 DNA follows: TGTGCCAGCAAAGACAACAGGGGGCTTGAAGCTTTCTTT.

V is TRBV29-1 and J is TRBJ2-7; the D is unclear. Per germline, CDR1 SQVTM and CDR2 ANQGSEA. V gave up 1 base and J gave up 2 bases, with 6 bases separating them. This CDR3 has 12 residues. The CDR3 region is CSVEVTAYEQYF. The DNA for the CDR3 is TGCAGCGTTGAAGTCACGGCCTACGAGCAGTACTTC.

The rearrangement uses TRBV28 and TRBJ1-5; TRBD1 matches 7 bases. Trimming cost V 1 base and J 5 bases; bases outside gene matches: 26. Germline values: CDR1 MDHEN, CDR2 SYDVKM. The CDR3 length is 22 residues. The CDR3 is CASSLFLSGFYTAGTEDQPQHF. CDR3 coding DNA: TGTGCCAGCAGTTTATTTCTATCCGGTTTTTATACAGCCGGGACAGAGGATCAGCCCCAGCATTTT.

The chain is built from TRBV4-1 and TRBJ1-1, with D unresolved. Germline CDR1 and CDR2: MGHRA and YSYEKL. The CDR3 is 14 amino acids. Trimming left V 1 base short and J 5 bases short, with 11 bases between. The CDR3 is CASSQGRTLTEAFF. CDR3 DNA sequence: TGCGCCAGCAGCCAAGGGCGGACTTTAACTGAAGCTTTCTTT.

J is TRBJ2-5 and V is TRBV25-1, with 8 bases identical to TRBD2. Matching the DNA end better, TRBJ2-7 makes the J call doubtful. Germline assignment: CDR1 MGHDK and CDR2 SYGVNS. This CDR3 is built from 15 residues. The DNA for the CDR3 is TGTGCCAGCAACCAGCGGGAGCGTTTGAGCTACGAGCAGTACTTC. Its protein is CASNQRERLSYEQYF.

This rearrangement joins TRBV9 to TRBJ1-6; no firm D call. The CDR3 contains 16 residues. The ends were cut back, 1 base at V and 6 bases at J, with 14 bases in the middle. CDR1 is SGDLS and CDR2 is YYNGEE in the germline V gene. The CDR3 here is CASSVYRQASNSPLHF. The DNA for the CDR3 is TGTGCCAGCAGCGTATATCGGCAGGCGAGTAATTCACCCCTCCACTTT.

This clone was observed a single time. This chain connects TRBV6-6 to TRBJ2-2; 7 positions match TRBD1. The CDR3 has 14 amino acids. The germline gives CDR1 MNHNY, CDR2 SVGAGI (reference sequence). Trimming removed 8 bases from V and 1 base from J; junction bases left unmatched: 4. This chain's CDR3 is CASDRERNTGELFF. CDR3 bases: TGTGCCAGCGACAGGGAGAGGAACACCGGGGAGCTGTTTTTT.

V usage is TRBV5-4 and J usage is TRBJ2-5, with 7 bases identical to TRBD1. Germline lookup yields CDR1 SGHNT and CDR2 YYREEE (reference sequence). CDR3 size: 11 residues. The V and J ends lost 7 bases and 5 bases, in that order; junction bases with no gene match: 2. The CDR3 DNA follows: TGTGCCAGCCAGGGGGAGGAGACCCAGTACTTC. Protein sequence: CASQGEETQYF.

This rearrangement joins TRBV6-5 to TRBJ1-5; D is ambiguous. CDR3 length equals 14 residues. The V end lost 6 bases, the J end lost 0 bases, and 9 bases lay between the germline ends. Germline assignment: CDR1 MNHEY and CDR2 SVGAGI. This CDR3 is CASSRRISNQPQHF. As DNA, the CDR3 is TGTGCCAGCAGCCGCAGGATTAGCAATCAGCCCCAGCATTTT.

The chain recombines TRBV28 with TRBJ2-3, with TRBD1 as a possible D gene (6 bases). V was cut by 6 bases and J by 3 bases, with 19 bases left in between. This CDR3 contains 16 residues. Germline assignment: CDR1 MDHEN and CDR2 SYDVKM. DNA of the CDR3: TGTGCCAGCAGGGGCTACAGGGAATGGGAGACAGATACGCAGTATTTT. Translating gives CASRGYREWETDTQYF.